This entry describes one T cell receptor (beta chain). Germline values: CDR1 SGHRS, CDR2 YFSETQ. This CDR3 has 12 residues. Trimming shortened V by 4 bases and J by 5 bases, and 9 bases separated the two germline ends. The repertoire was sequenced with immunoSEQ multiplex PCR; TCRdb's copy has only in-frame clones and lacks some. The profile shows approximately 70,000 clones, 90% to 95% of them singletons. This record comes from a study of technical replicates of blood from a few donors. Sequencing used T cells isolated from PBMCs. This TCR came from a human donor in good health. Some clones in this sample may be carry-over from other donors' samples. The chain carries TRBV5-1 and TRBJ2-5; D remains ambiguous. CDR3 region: CASSASGETQYF. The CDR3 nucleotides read TGCGCCAGCAGCGCTAGTGGGGAGACCCAGTACTTC.